Listed below are T cell receptor beta chains from one sample, sequenced in a study of CD8 T cells in ankylosing spondylitis. TCRdb re-analysed the 5' RACE reads in MiXCR, keeping a single row per CDR3 protein. The sample has about 540,000 distinct CDR3 sequences; about an eighth are singletons. The sequencing sample was made of blood, either unsorted or a sorted T cell fraction (not recorded which). These receptors were obtained from a male donor with ankylosing spondylitis. Each CDR3 is given with its conserved first and last residue. Each record gives: CDR3 length, J gene, clone size, V gene, D gene, CDR3 protein, CDR3 DNA. D genes are given only for firm matches. Only part of the rows carry a size: once, few, many, or a class if the clone is expanded.

15 | TRBJ1-2 | . | TRBV5-1 | . | CASSLLGLSGDGYTF | TGCGCCAGCAGCTTGCTAGGACTTTCGGGTGATGGCTACACCTTC
16 | TRBJ2-1 | . | TRBV5-5 | TRBD1 | CASSPFGQAGYNEQFF | TGTGCCAGCAGCCCTTTCGGACAGGCTGGGTACAATGAGCAGTTCTTC
14 | TRBJ2-1 | many | TRBV12-3/TRBV12-4 | TRBD2 | CASRRGEGSGEQFF | TGTGCCAGCAGGCGAGGGGAGGGTAGCGGTGAGCAGTTCTTC
14 | TRBJ1-5 | few | TRBV2 | . | CASSAFGVRQPQHF | TGTGCCAGCAGTGCTTTTGGGGTACGTCAGCCCCAGCATTTT
15 | TRBJ2-3 | few | TRBV7-8 | TRBD1 | CASSFPGQGSDTQYF | TGTGCCAGCAGCTTTCCCGGACAGGGCTCAGATACGCAGTATTTT
18 | TRBJ1-2 | many | TRBV15 | . | CATSRVRRWASGNYGYTF | TGTGCCACCAGCAGAGTTCGTCGGTGGGCGAGTGGGAACTATGGCTACACCTTC
15 | TRBJ2-2 | . | TRBV20-1 | . | CSARDGGTNTGELFF | TGCAGTGCTAGAGATGGGGGGACTAACACCGGGGAGCTGTTTTTT
13 | TRBJ2-2 | . | TRBV2 | . | CASRTTVAGELFF | TGTGCCAGCAGGACGACAGTTGCCGGGGAGCTGTTTTTT
14 | TRBJ2-3 | . | TRBV20-1 | TRBD2 | CSAPLAESTDTQYF | TGCAGTGCTCCTCTAGCGGAATCCACAGATACGCAGTATTTT
15 | TRBJ1-3 | few | TRBV7-9 | TRBD1 | CASTLGQFSWNTIYF | TGTGCCAGCACCCTGGGACAGTTCTCTTGGAACACCATATATTTT
14 | TRBJ1-2 | . | TRBV11-2 | . | CASSLAGGYYGYTF | TGTGCCAGCAGCTTAGCCGGGGGTTACTATGGCTACACCTTC
13 | TRBJ1-1 | few | TRBV29-1 | TRBD1 | CSVRGQTNTEAFF | TGCAGCGTTCGGGGACAGACAAACACTGAAGCTTTCTTT
15 | TRBJ2-1 | many | TRBV4-1 | . | CASSQVSGYYNEQFF | TGCGCCAGCAGCCAAGTGAGCGGCTACTACAATGAGCAGTTCTTC
15 | TRBJ2-1 | . | TRBV9 | TRBD2 | CASSVLAGVYNEQFF | TGTGCCAGCAGCGTCCTAGCGGGAGTCTACAATGAGCAGTTCTTC
13 | TRBJ2-7 | few | TRBV7-9 | TRBD2 | CASSFSGGGEQYF | TGTGCCAGCAGCTTTTCGGGAGGAGGGGAGCAGTACTTC
15 | TRBJ2-1 | few | TRBV20-1 | TRBD2 | CSAKPGLAGWNEQFF | TGCAGTGCGAAGCCGGGACTAGCGGGGTGGAATGAGCAGTTCTTC
18 | TRBJ2-2 | few | TRBV27 | . | CASSYEFLSVLPTGELFF | TGTGCCAGCAGTTACGAATTTCTATCGGTCCTCCCCACCGGGGAGCTGTTTTTT
15 | TRBJ2-1 | . | TRBV20-1 | TRBD1 | CSASNRGLSYNEQFF | TGCAGTGCCAGTAACAGGGGGCTTAGCTACAATGAGCAGTTCTTC
14 | TRBJ2-5 | . | TRBV5-1 | TRBD2 | CASRGLAIQETQYF | TGCGCCAGCAGGGGACTAGCGATACAAGAGACCCAGTACTTC
12 | TRBJ1-2 | . | TRBV24-1 | . | CATSAQGLGYTF | TGTGCCACCAGTGCACAGGGTCTTGGCTACACCTTC